This T cell receptor (beta chain) emerged from a study of cytomegalovirus exposure and HLA in healthy donors. Background on the study: Earlier results showed approximately 120 million unique TCR beta sequences derived from approximately 170 million T cells. Study observations and caveats: Fewer N-insertions than the approximately 700-donor mean were reportedly shown by an Asian-associated ancestry cluster in a later analysis. In a later analysis, DRB1 alleles had the most associated TCRs; HLA-C alleles the fewest.

13 Jbeta primers and 60 Vbeta primers were used for the PCR. In the authors' workflow: Unique TCR beta chains numbered approximately 80 million in a later analysis, with roughly 11 million shared. The assay was immunoSEQ multiplex PCR, and TCRdb's table has in-frame clones only and misses some. V and J calls plus clone size are reproduced from that table; the DNA served to infer D and trimming. The data show 100,000 or so clones, 74% seen once. Germline V lookup: CDR1 MNHEY, CDR2 SMNVEV (reference sequence). The CDR3 is 15 residues long. Trimming shortened V by 5 bases and J by 2 bases, and 14 bases separated the two germline ends. In the case of this clone: Its antigen is undetermined.

Sequencing was carried out using PBMCs. This clonotype originated in a man between 45 and 60 years old in good health and CMV-seropositive. The chain recombines TRBV27 with TRBJ2-3, with a possible D match to TRBD1 (5 bases). This CDR3 is CASSRAGAYTDTQYF. The CDR3 DNA reads as TGTGCCAGCAGTAGGGCTGGGGCCTACACAGATACGCAGTATTTT.